This T cell receptor beta chain was captured in a study of T cells in Graves' hyperthyroidism and ophthalmopathy. Overall study results and limits: A model of 13 V-J pairs discriminated ophthalmopathy from stable hyperthyroidism.

In patients aged 18 to 65, hyperthyroidism was newly diagnosed, with duration under 2 months. Researchers amplified the TCR beta CDR3 regions from RNA transcripts. The TCR CDR3 first-round RT-PCR relied on the HTBI primer set. TCRdb re-analysed the multiplex PCR reads in MiXCR, keeping a single row per CDR3 protein. The sample holds approximately 510,000 distinct CDR3 sequences, more than 20% seen once. This clonotype was seen at least ten times. Its antigen is unknown. The CDR3 extends over 15 amino acids. Germline lookup yields CDR1 LNHDA and CDR2 SQIVND (reference sequence). V lost 7 bases, J lost 3 bases, and 11 bases stayed unmatched.

The V call is TRBV19, the J call TRBJ1-2, with 7 bases lining up with TRBD1. The source material was blood. The clonotype originates from a man aged 18 to 30 with Graves' hyperthyroidism. The CDR3, as DNA: TGTGCCAGTACGAAAGAGGCAGGGGGGCACTATGGCTACACCTTC. It is translated as CASTKEAGGHYGYTF.